The 24 T cell receptor beta chains reported below all come from one sample, sequenced in a study of a mutant IDH1 vaccine in newly diagnosed glioma. The time point: week 11, during vaccination. In the vaccine, a single dose held 300 ug of the mutant IDH1 20-mer peptide, along with topical imiquimod. This table comes from immunoSEQ multiplex PCR, and its TCRdb copy is limited to in-frame clones, with some not included. The repertoire holds 35,000 or so clones, with roughly 80% as singletons. No cognate antigen is known for these TCRs. Sequencing was performed on peripheral blood mononuclear cells (PBMCs), taken from a glioma patient whose treatment included an IDH1 peptide vaccine. These receptors originate from a woman in her twenties or thirties with glioma. Some clones in this sample may be carry-over from other donors' samples.

The J gene is TRBJ2-5, the V gene TRBV13; possible D gene TRBD2, 5 bases. Near its end, the DNA agrees better with TRBJ2-7, so the J call may be wrong. This CDR3 has 14 residues. CDR1 and CDR2 (germline): PRHDT, FYEKMQ (reference sequence). CDR3 sequence reads: CASSLGRGSYEQYF. CDR3 in DNA: TGTGCCAGCAGCTTAGGACGGGGCTCCTACGAGCAGTACTTC.

In DNA, the CDR3 is TGCGCCAGCAGCTTTGAGGGGGTCGCTGGAAACACCATATATTTT. This gives the protein CASSFEGVAGNTIYF. The chain combines TRBV5-1 with TRBJ1-3; D may be TRBD1 (6 bases). The CDR3 totals 15 residues. From germline, CDR1 is SGHRS and CDR2 YFSETQ. V lost 2 bases and J 2 bases, leaving 11 bases between the germline ends.

The rearrangement links TRBV15 to TRBJ2-3; TRBD2 matches at 11 bases. V gave up 6 bases and J gave up 8 bases; unmatched junction bases: 13. The CDR3 covers 16 residues. Germline V gene data show CDR1 as LNHNV and CDR2 as YYDKDF (reference sequence). The CDR3 here is CATRGGLAGGKSTQYF. In nucleotides, the CDR3 is TGTGCCACCAGAGGGGGGCTAGCGGGAGGAAAGAGTACGCAGTATTTT.

This chain links TRBV5-1 with TRBJ1-2, with TRBD1 as a possible D gene (5 bases). CDR1 SGHRS and CDR2 YFSETQ come from the germline V gene. The CDR3 loop spans 15 amino acids. V lost 1 base and J 4 bases, leaving 14 bases between the germline ends. The CDR3 DNA reads as TGCGCCAGCAGCTTGACCCCCGACAGCTTCTATGGCTACACCTTC. Translating it yields CASSLTPDSFYGYTF.

The chain joins TRBV13 to TRBJ2-2; perhaps TRBD2 as D (6 bases). CDR3 length: 18 residues. Trimming removed 5 bases at V and 1 base at J, with 20 bases between. Germline-derived CDR1 and CDR2 are PRHDT and FYEKMQ (reference sequence). The chain's CDR3 is CASSPPTGLRGNTGELFF. In DNA, the CDR3 is TGTGCCAGCAGCCCTCCAACGGGACTTCGGGGGAACACCGGGGAGCTGTTTTTT.

The chain combines TRBV10-2 with TRBJ2-7, with D possibly being TRBD1 (6 bases). Trimming removed 10 bases from V and 3 bases from J, with 13 bases in between. The CDR3 spans 12 residues. The germline CDR1 and CDR2 sequences are WSHSY and SAAADI. The CDR3 here is CATLQGGYEQYF. DNA for the CDR3: TGCGCCACCTTACAGGGTGGCTACGAGCAGTACTTC.

V and J are TRBV5-1 and TRBJ1-1, with D tentatively TRBD1 (6 bases). There are 14 residues in the CDR3. Trimming shortened V by 4 bases and J by 2 bases, and 12 bases separated the two germline ends. CDR1 and CDR2 (germline): SGHRS, YFSETQ. CDR3 sequence: CASSMGQTNTEAFF. The CDR3 DNA follows: TGCGCCAGCAGCATGGGACAAACTAACACTGAAGCTTTCTTT. The full variable domain, in which reference TRBV5-1 and TRBJ1-1 provide the parts outside the CDR3, is KAGVTQTPRYLIKTRGQQVTLSCSPISGHRSVSWYQQTPGQGLQFLFEYFSETQRNKGNFPGRFSGRQFSNSRSEMNVSTLELGDSALYLCASSMGQTNTEAFFGQGTRLTVV.

This chain links TRBV4-1 with TRBJ1-1; D call uncertain. Between the trimmed V and J ends, which lost 0 bases and 0 bases, there was a span of 8 bases. In germline, CDR1 is MGHRA, CDR2 YSYEKL. This CDR3 spans 15 amino acids. CDR3: CASSQEAVLNTEAFF. CDR3 bases: TGCGCCAGCAGCCAAGAGGCGGTATTGAACACTGAAGCTTTCTTT.

The rearrangement uses TRBV7-2 and TRBJ2-7; D gene unclear. V gave up 1 base and J gave up 2 bases, with 3 bases separating them. This CDR3 comprises 12 residues. Germline V gene lookup returns CDR1 SGHTA and CDR2 FQGNSA. CDR3 residues: CASSLGAYEQYF. The DNA for the CDR3 is TGTGCCAGCAGCTTAGGGGCCTACGAGCAGTACTTC.

The chain recombines TRBV6-1 with TRBJ2-7, with D perhaps TRBD1 (6 bases). This CDR3 contains 13 residues. Germline loops: CDR1 MNHNS, CDR2 SASEGT. V lost 5 bases and J lost 4, with 12 bases in between. CDR3 in DNA: TGTGCCAGCAGTACCAGGGGAGTGTACGAGCAGTACTTC. Translation: CASSTRGVYEQYF.

The rearrangement uses TRBV19 and TRBJ2-7; TRBD1 aligns across 10 bases. CDR3 size: 14 residues. Trimming took 6 bases from V and 3 from J; bases not matched to a gene: 5. Germline CDR1 reads LNHDA; CDR2 reads SQIVND (reference sequence). Here the CDR3 reads CASSLGQGDYEQYF. CDR3 nucleotides: TGTGCCAGTAGCCTCGGACAGGGGGACTACGAGCAGTACTTC. Supplemented by reference TRBV19 and TRBJ2-7, the full variable domain reads DGGITQSPKYLFRKEGQNVTLSCEQNLNHDAMYWYRQDPGQGLRLIYYSQIVNDFQKGDIAEGYSVSREKKESFPLTVTSAQKNPTAFYLCASSLGQGDYEQYFGPGTRLTVT.

This chain links TRBV4-1 with TRBJ2-7; D is perhaps TRBD2 (5 bases). Between the trimmed V and J ends, which lost 0 bases and 3 bases, there was a span of 9 bases. The CDR3 contains 14 residues. Per the germline V gene, CDR1 is MGHRA and CDR2 is YSYEKL. The CDR3 nucleotides are TGCGCCAGCAGCCAAGATCTCGGGGTCTACGAGCAGTACTTC. This gives the protein CASSQDLGVYEQYF.

The CDR3: CASSVLADGGNIQYF. CDR3 DNA: TGTGCCAGCAGTGTACTAGCGGACGGGGGGAACATTCAGTACTTC. V and J are TRBV6-1 and TRBJ2-4, with TRBD2 matching 8 bases. After removal of 4 bases from V and 7 bases from J, the junction contained 9 bases not matched to a gene. Germline assignment: CDR1 MNHNS and CDR2 SASEGT. The CDR3 sequence is 15 residues long.

This clone was detected only a few times. The V gene is TRBV30, the J gene TRBJ1-1, with unresolved D. The germline V gene encodes CDR1 GTSNPN and CDR2 SVGIG (reference sequence). CDR3 size: 13 residues. V was trimmed by 1 base and J by 0 bases, leaving 6 bases between them. Written as DNA, the CDR3 is TGTGCCTGGAGTGAGGTCATGAACACTGAAGCTTTCTTT. Its protein product is CAWSEVMNTEAFF.

The V and J genes are TRBV19 and TRBJ2-7; no definite D call. V was cut by 0 bases and J by 6 bases, with 9 bases left in between. The V gene's germline CDR1 is LNHDA and CDR2 SQIVND (reference sequence). The CDR3 sequence is 13 residues long. Here the CDR3 reads CASSIDRDTEQYF. In DNA, the CDR3 is TGTGCCAGTAGTATAGATCGTGACACCGAGCAGTACTTC.

The chain couples TRBV14 to TRBJ1-2, with a tentative D call TRBD1 (6 bases). Trimming took 3 bases from V and 4 from J, leaving 6 bases between them. Germline V gene data show CDR1 as SGHDN and CDR2 as FVKESK. The CDR3 has 12 residues. The CDR3 loop is CASSQDSYGYTF. DNA for the CDR3: TGTGCCAGCAGCCAGGACAGCTATGGCTACACCTTC.

The V and J genes are TRBV30 and TRBJ1-2; the match to TRBD1 covers 11 bases. This CDR3 has 14 residues. Germline lookup yields CDR1 GTSNPN and CDR2 SVGIG (reference sequence). The V and J ends lost 5 bases and 8 bases, in that order; junction bases with no gene match: 10. CDR3: CAWDPGQGAGGYTF. The CDR3 nucleotides read TGTGCCTGGGACCCTGGACAGGGGGCGGGAGGCTACACCTTC.

The chain joins TRBV5-1 to TRBJ2-7; 7 positions agree with TRBD1. CDR1 is SGHRS and CDR2 is YFSETQ in the germline V gene. Trimming removed 4 bases from V and 0 bases from J; junction bases left unmatched: 16. This CDR3 has 18 amino acids. The CDR3 here is CASSVARGLLVHSYEQYF. As DNA, the CDR3 is TGCGCCAGCAGCGTCGCAAGGGGGCTCCTCGTTCACTCCTACGAGCAGTACTTC.

The chain links TRBV19 to TRBJ2-7; TRBD2 aligns across 8 bases. Trimming took 4 bases from V and 5 from J; bases not matched to a gene: 13. Germline V gene data show CDR1 as LNHDA and CDR2 as SQIVND (reference sequence). The CDR3 has 16 residues. CDR3 loop: CASSKGSGGRLNEQYF. CDR3 DNA: TGTGCCAGTAGTAAAGGGTCCGGCGGGAGGCTCAACGAGCAGTACTTC.

The CDR3 DNA reads TGTGCCAGCAGCCCTCGGGGGGGCTTAGAGACCCAGTACTTC. It is translated as CASSPRGGLETQYF. The rearrangement joins TRBV7-9 to TRBJ2-5, with 8 bases lining up with TRBD2. CDR1 is SEHNR, CDR2 FQNEAQ, per germline (reference sequence). This CDR3 contains 14 residues. V was pared by 5 bases and J by 4 bases, with 6 bases of the junction left unmatched.

The rearrangement uses TRBV7-9 and TRBJ2-3; no clear D. Trimming stripped 3 bases from V and 5 bases from J, with 6 bases between. The CDR3 is 12 residues long. Per germline, CDR1 SEHNR and CDR2 FQNEAQ (reference sequence). CDR3 loop: CASSLALDTQYF. The CDR3 nucleotides are TGTGCCAGCAGCTTGGCTCTAGATACGCAGTATTTT.

By share, this clone counts as large. The rearrangement links TRBV4-1 to TRBJ1-2; D gene unclear. The CDR3 spans 14 residues. The germline V and J ends were trimmed by 1 base and 5 bases, with 11 bases remaining between them. Germline V gene lookup returns CDR1 MGHRA and CDR2 YSYEKL. CDR3 protein: CASSQALGPYGYTF. The CDR3, as DNA: TGCGCCAGCAGCCAAGCGTTAGGACCATATGGCTACACCTTC.

The J gene is TRBJ1-5, the V gene TRBV27, with D maybe TRBD1 (5 bases). Germline values: CDR1 MNHEY, CDR2 SMNVEV (reference sequence). CDR3 length: 14 residues. Trimming shortened V by 5 bases and J by 8 bases, and 16 bases separated the two germline ends. The CDR3 sequence is CASSLMSGTEPQHF. The DNA of the CDR3 is TGTGCCAGCAGTCTCATGTCGGGGACGGAGCCCCAGCATTTT.

This clone was seen only once. The chain uses TRBV5-1 and TRBJ2-2; D could derive from TRBD1 or TRBD2 (5 bases each). V lost 2 bases and J 5 bases, leaving 13 bases between the germline ends. The CDR3 covers 15 residues. From germline, CDR1 is SGHRS and CDR2 YFSETQ. CDR3 in amino acids: CASSFTRQRTGELFF. CDR3 coding DNA: TGCGCCAGCAGCTTTACTAGACAGAGAACCGGGGAGCTGTTTTTT.